This T cell receptor (beta chain) was identified in a study of identical twins. Only a few counts were recorded for this clonotype. Its antigen is not known. Study findings and constraints: In zero-insertion analyses, partial confounding could arise from invariant MAIT and iNKT cells. In monozygotic twins, models underestimated the sharing of out-of-frame TCR alpha. For cord blood, abundant beta clonotypes had fewer insertions, unlike memory repertoires, which showed none.

The ends lost 4 bases at V and 2 bases at J; junction bases unmatched: 10. In germline, CDR1 is SGHRS, CDR2 YFSETQ. There are 16 residues in the CDR3. Template switching supplied a universal primer site; unique molecular identifiers were carried on the cDNA. TCRdb ran MiXCR on the 5' RACE reads and lists one entry per CDR3 protein. Seen here are around 530,000 distinct CDR3 sequences, around 15% observed once, and the top ten hold 0.35% to 0.45%. This sample was also put to use in a study of yellow fever vaccine responses in identical twins.

The TCR sequence derives from a woman aged 18-30 years in good health. Input material: CD4+ T cells sorted from blood. This chain joins TRBV5-1 and TRBJ2-5, with 8 bases lining up with TRBD2. The CDR3 region has the DNA TGCGCCAGCAGCCGGACTAGCATCGGGGCTCAAGAGACCCAGTACTTC. This encodes CASSRTSIGAQETQYF.